This T cell receptor beta chain was identified during a study of Tregs in tolerant kidney transplant recipients. Broader study findings: Donor-specific Treg expansion exceeded global Treg expansion in tolerant patients, suggesting antigen drive. Some patients' samples used different primers over time, so nucleotide sequences weren't comparable.

CD4+CD25+CD127- Tregs, CD4+CD25- non-Tregs, CD4 and CD8 cells were sorted. A word on this clone: The antigen is undetermined.

Some clones are missing from TCRdb's copy, which holds only in-frame ones; the method was immunoSEQ multiplex PCR. The sample consists of around 63,000 clones, around 85% of them appearing once. The V and J ends lost 3 bases and 5 bases respectively, with 7 bases between them. CDR1 and CDR2 from the germline V gene are KGHSH and LQKENI. CDR3 size: 13 residues. V usage is TRBV18 and J usage is TRBJ2-2; possibly TRBD2 for D (6 bases). This TCR was recovered from a human donor who received a combined kidney and bone marrow transplant. The starting material was Tregs from blood, obtained before the transplant. CDR3 sequence: CASSPEGTGELFF. The CDR3 nucleotides are TGTGCCAGCTCACCGGAGGGGACCGGGGAGCTGTTTTTT.